This TCR beta chain was captured in a study of tissue T cells after allogeneic stem cell transplantation. Study-level points and caveats: TCR repertoires tracked anatomic similarity, regardless of disease or transplant status. In patients and mice, blood and spleen missed much of tissue repertoire.

The ends were cut back, 6 bases at V and 6 bases at J, with 11 bases in the middle. The CDR3 spans 11 residues. CDR1 is SQVTM, CDR2 ANQGSEA, per germline. Remarks on this clone: Its target is unknown.

This table comes from immunoSEQ multiplex PCR, and its TCRdb copy is limited to in-frame clones, with some not included. This sample has 20,000 to 30,000 clones, with roughly 80% found just once. Non-transplant comparator patients with other cancers had at least five gastrointestinal samples and no known gastrointestinal disease. The sequencing here drew on tissue from the ileum, taken at autopsy. The clonotype was recovered from a female donor at least 60 years old with lung cancer. This chain uses TRBV29-1 with TRBJ1-1; D call uncertain. CDR3 DNA: TGCAGCGTGCGTCCTGGGGCTGAAGCTTTCTTT. Its translation: CSVRPGAEAFF.